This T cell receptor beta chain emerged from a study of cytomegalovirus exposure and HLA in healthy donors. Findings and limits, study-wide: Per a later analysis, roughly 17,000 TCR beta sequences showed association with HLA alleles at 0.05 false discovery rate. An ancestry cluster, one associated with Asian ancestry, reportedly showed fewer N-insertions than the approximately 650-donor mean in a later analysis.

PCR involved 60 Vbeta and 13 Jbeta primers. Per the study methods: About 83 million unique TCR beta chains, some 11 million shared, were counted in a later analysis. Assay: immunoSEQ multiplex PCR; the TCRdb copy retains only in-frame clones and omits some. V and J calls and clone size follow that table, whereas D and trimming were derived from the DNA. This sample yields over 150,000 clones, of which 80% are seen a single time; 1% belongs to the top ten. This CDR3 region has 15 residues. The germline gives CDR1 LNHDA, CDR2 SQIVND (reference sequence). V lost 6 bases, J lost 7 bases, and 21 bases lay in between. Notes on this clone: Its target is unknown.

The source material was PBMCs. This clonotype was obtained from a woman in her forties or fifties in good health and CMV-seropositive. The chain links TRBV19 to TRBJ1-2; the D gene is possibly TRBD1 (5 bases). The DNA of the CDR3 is TGTGCCAGTAGCTCTGGGACTGCCGGGAGTCGTGGCTACACCTTC. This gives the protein CASSSGTAGSRGYTF.